The 22 T cell receptor beta chains presented below share a single source sample, sequenced in a study of radiotherapy plus CTLA-4 blockade in lung cancer. This table comes from immunoSEQ multiplex PCR, and its TCRdb copy is limited to in-frame clones, with some not included. Of over 50,000 clones in the sample, less than 80% were seen once. The material sequenced was peripheral blood, taken from a patient treated with radiotherapy plus ipilimumab. The receptors originated from a human donor with non-small cell lung cancer who had a complete response to radiotherapy plus ipilimumab.

This chain connects TRBV29-1 to TRBJ1-1; D possibly corresponds to TRBD1 (6 bases). Germline lookup yields CDR1 SQVTM and CDR2 ANQGSEA. Trimming removed 5 bases at V and 1 base at J, with 11 bases between. The length of the CDR3 is 13 residues. The CDR3 coding sequence is TGCAGCGTTCAGGGGTTTCGGAACACTGAAGCTTTCTTT. Its protein is CSVQGFRNTEAFF.

The rearrangement links TRBV11-2 to TRBJ1-5; D might be TRBD1 (5 bases). This CDR3 is 14 amino acids long. V was shortened by 0 bases and J by 6 bases, with 9 bases between the two germline ends. CDR1 and CDR2 from the germline V gene are SGHAT and FQNNGV. The DNA of the CDR3 is TGTGCCAGCAGCTTAGAAGGCGGGACTCAGCCCCAGCATTTT. It specifies CASSLEGGTQPQHF.

CDR3 in amino acids: CASSSRGGADTQYF. DNA for the CDR3: TGTGCCAGCAGTTCTAGGGGTGGGGCAGATACGCAGTATTTT. J is TRBJ2-3 and V is TRBV2, with D perhaps TRBD1 (5 bases). This CDR3 contains 14 residues. Trimming removed 5 bases from V and 4 bases from J, with 13 bases in between. Germline values: CDR1 SNHLY, CDR2 FYNNEI.

The DNA of the CDR3 is TGTGCCAGCAGCGTAGAGGGGGGGCAAGGTCAGCCCCAGCATTTT. Amino acids: CASSVEGGQGQPQHF. The J gene is TRBJ1-5, the V gene TRBV9; D perhaps matches TRBD1 (6 bases). Trimming pared 0 bases from V and 6 bases from J, leaving 13 bases between. Per the germline V gene, CDR1 is SGDLS and CDR2 is YYNGEE. CDR3 length: 15 residues. The variable domain in full, with the rest retrieved from reference TRBV9 and TRBJ1-5, is DSGVTQTPKHLITATGQRVTLRCSPRSGDLSVYWYQQSLDQGLQFLIQYYNGEERAKGNILERFSAQQFPDLHSELNLSSLELGDSALYFCASSVEGGQGQPQHFGDGTRLSIL.

This clone appeared once. The genes are TRBV27 and TRBJ1-1, with 7 bases that match TRBD1. CDR1 MNHEY and CDR2 SMNVEV come from the germline V gene (reference sequence). The CDR3 sequence is 14 residues long. J lost 4 bases, V lost 3 bases, and 5 bases had no gene match. CDR3 protein: CASSLTGWTTEAFF. The CDR3 coding sequence is TGTGCCAGCAGTTTGACAGGGTGGACCACTGAAGCTTTCTTT.

The V gene is TRBV15, the J gene TRBJ1-1, with 8 bases that match TRBD1. The trim removed 4 bases at V and 6 bases at J, leaving 13 bases unmatched. The CDR3 is made up of 16 amino acids. Germline CDR1 LNHNV, CDR2 YYDKDF (reference sequence). The DNA of the CDR3 is TGTGCCACCAGCAAAAAGGCCGCAGGGGGCGACCCTGAAGCTTTCTTT. Encoded protein: CATSKKAAGGDPEAFF.

This clone showed up just a few times. V and J are TRBV6-5 and TRBJ1-1; D is undetermined. V shed 0 bases and J shed 0 bases, with 11 bases lying between them. The CDR3 contains 16 residues. The germline V gene encodes CDR1 MNHEY and CDR2 SVGAGI. The DNA of the CDR3 is TGTGCCAGCAGTTACTCGAGTAGCCGATTGAACACTGAAGCTTTCTTT. This encodes CASSYSSSRLNTEAFF.

The chain carries TRBV9 and TRBJ1-2, with a tentative D call TRBD1 (5 bases). Trimming stripped 0 bases from V and 0 bases from J, with 9 bases between. From germline, CDR1 is SGDLS and CDR2 YYNGEE. The CDR3 covers 15 residues. CDR3 protein: CASSVAGGANYGYTF. The CDR3 DNA follows: TGTGCCAGCAGCGTAGCGGGGGGAGCTAACTATGGCTACACCTTC.

V is TRBV9 and J is TRBJ1-3, with 8 positions matching TRBD1. The CDR3 covers 17 residues. The germline gives CDR1 SGDLS, CDR2 YYNGEE. J gave up 2 bases and V 3 bases, and 10 bases lay outside the gene matches. CDR3 in amino acids: CASSDRGGAKAGNTIYF. DNA of the CDR3: TGTGCCAGCAGCGACAGGGGGGGGGCAAAAGCTGGAAACACCATATATTTT.

This chain joins TRBV5-4 and TRBJ1-5, with a possible D match to TRBD1 (5 bases). Germline V gene data show CDR1 as SGHNT and CDR2 as YYREEE (reference sequence). The CDR3 consists of 17 residues. Trimming left V 4 bases short and J 1 base short, with 18 bases between. CDR3 nucleotide sequence: TGTGCCAGCAGCGCTCAGGGATTGTACAGAAGCAATCAGCCCCAGCATTTT. Protein sequence: CASSAQGLYRSNQPQHF.

This sequence joins TRBV2 and TRBJ2-5; 10 bases are shared with TRBD2. Germline V gene lookup returns CDR1 SNHLY and CDR2 FYNNEI. V lost 11 bases, J lost 1 base, and 10 bases stayed unmatched. CDR3 length: 15 residues. CDR3 protein: CAAGGSGGSQETQYF. CDR3 coding DNA: TGTGCCGCAGGGGGTAGCGGGGGGTCCCAAGAGACCCAGTACTTC.

In its sample, this clone was seen a few times. The chain is built from TRBV2 and TRBJ1-6; 7 nucleotides align to TRBD1. The J segment lost 7 bases and the V segment lost 6 bases, leaving 12 bases of the junction unmatched. CDR3 length equals 16 residues. Germline lookup yields CDR1 SNHLY and CDR2 FYNNEI. CDR3 residues: CASSGQERWQNSPLHF. CDR3 bases: TGTGCCAGCAGCGGACAGGAACGGTGGCAAAATTCACCCCTCCACTTT.

The chain couples TRBV13 to TRBJ2-3, with TRBD2 matching over 11 bases. The CDR3 contains 15 residues. CDR1 PRHDT and CDR2 FYEKMQ come from the germline V gene (reference sequence). Trimming removed 5 bases from V and 6 bases from J; junction bases left unmatched: 7. The CDR3 nucleotides read TGTGCCAGCAGCCTGGGACTAGCGGCGCCTGATACGCAGTATTTT. This translates into CASSLGLAAPDTQYF.

This clone came up a few times. This chain links TRBV12-5 with TRBJ1-5; D unclear. Germline-derived CDR1 and CDR2 are LGHNT and FRNRAP. Trimming removed 7 bases from V and 9 bases from J, with 16 bases in between. The CDR3 loop spans 13 amino acids. CDR3 bases: TGTGCTAGTGTTCCGGACGGGAGGGCGCCCCAGCATTTT. Residues: CASVPDGRAPQHF.

V gene TRBV6-6 combines with J gene TRBJ2-7, with TRBD2 identical over 13 bases. Trimming took 5 bases from V and 3 from J; bases not matched to a gene: 7. Looked up from germline, CDR1 is MNHNY and CDR2 is SVGAGI (reference sequence). CDR3 length: 16 amino acids. The DNA of the CDR3 is TGTGCCAGCAGTCGGGGGAGACTAGCGGGGGGCTACGAGCAGTACGTC. Protein product: CASSRGRLAGGYEQYV.

The CDR3 sequence: CSGYRGDTDTQYF. The CDR3 DNA is TGCAGCGGATACAGGGGTGACACAGATACGCAGTATTTT. The rearrangement joins TRBV29-1 to TRBJ2-3; 7 bases agree with TRBD1. Germline CDR1 reads SQVTM; CDR2 reads ANQGSEA. The CDR3 is made up of 13 amino acids. With 7 bases clipped from V and 2 bases from J, the junction kept 6 bases outside the gene matches.

This chain uses TRBV5-1 with TRBJ1-5; tentatively, D is TRBD1 (5 bases). The V gene's germline CDR1 is SGHRS and CDR2 YFSETQ. Trimming pared 1 base from V and 2 bases from J, leaving 16 bases between. The CDR3 spans 17 residues. The CDR3 bases are TGCGCCAGCAGCTTGTCACCAGGGATAAGCGGCAATCAGCCCCAGCATTTT. It is translated as CASSLSPGISGNQPQHF.

The genes are TRBV5-1 and TRBJ1-3, with D tentatively TRBD1 (6 bases). The CDR3 runs 17 residues. Germline values: CDR1 SGHRS, CDR2 YFSETQ. V lost 3 bases and J 0 bases, leaving 16 bases between the germline ends. The CDR3 sequence: CASSSGAGAYSGNTIYF. CDR3 in DNA: TGCGCCAGCAGCTCCGGGGCGGGGGCCTACTCTGGAAACACCATATATTTT.

The chain has TRBV10-3 and TRBJ1-2; a possible D gene is TRBD1 (5 bases). CDR3 length: 14 residues. V shed 6 bases and J shed 5 bases, with 16 bases lying between them. CDR1 is ENHRY and CDR2 is SYGVKD in the germline V gene. CDR3 DNA sequence: TGTGCCATCAGCGACCGGGGGGGATTTTATGGCTACACCTTC. It specifies CAISDRGGFYGYTF.

The J gene is TRBJ1-2, the V gene TRBV27, with D uncertain. CDR1 is MNHEY and CDR2 is SMNVEV in the germline V gene (reference sequence). CDR3 length: 12 residues. V lost 4 bases to trimming and J lost 7 bases, with 10 bases between them. The chain's CDR3 is CASSSSRSGYTF. CDR3 DNA sequence: TGTGCCAGCAGTTCATCCCGTTCTGGCTACACCTTC.

This clone is categorized as medium-sized. The rearrangement joins TRBV29-1 to TRBJ2-1; 8 bases match TRBD2. The trim removed 3 bases at V and 5 bases at J, leaving 15 bases unmatched. The V gene's germline CDR1 is SQVTM and CDR2 ANQGSEA. The CDR3 loop spans 17 amino acids. As DNA, the CDR3 is TGCAGCGTTGACCCCTATACCGGGACTAGTAACGACAATGAGCAGTTCTTC. Its translation: CSVDPYTGTSNDNEQFF.

This chain uses TRBV9 with TRBJ2-7; the match to TRBD1 covers 8 bases. V lost 5 bases, J lost 3 bases, and 4 bases stayed unmatched. CDR3 size: 13 residues. From germline, CDR1 is SGDLS and CDR2 YYNGEE. CDR3 bases: TGTGCCAGCAGTCAGACAGGGGTCTACGAGCAGTACGTC. As protein: CASSQTGVYEQYV.